Listed here are 20 T cell receptor beta chains from one sample, sequenced in a study of blood T cell repertoires in COVID-19 (dated by TCRdb to 2018 to 2020). Libraries were built with the immunoSEQ multiplex PCR assay. The table was pulled from immuneACCESS by TCRdb, which kept in-frame rearrangements only. Such tables lose some clones; where checked, under half of the loss comes from unresolved V genes, and the rest has no known cause. For this sample there are about 330,000 clones; 85% appear just once. 7.2% of the sample is in the top ten clones. Sequenced: peripheral blood. All receptors come from a human donor in a cohort sampled during active COVID-19.

The chain carries TRBV21-1 and TRBJ1-3; TRBD1, the table's D call, lacks a check against the DNA. TRBV21-1 is a known pseudogene. The CDR3 length is 17 residues. The DNA of the CDR3 is TGTGCCAGCAGCCAAGTCCGACAGGGAGCTTCTGGAAACACCATATATTTT. Its protein product is CASSQVRQGASGNTIYF.

The chain employs TRBV30 and TRBJ1-6; the match to TRBD1 covers 11 bases. Per the germline V gene, CDR1 is GTSNPN and CDR2 is SVGIG (reference sequence). The CDR3 length is 13 residues. Trimming at V came to 3 bases and at J to 10 bases, leaving 2 bases not matched to a gene. The CDR3 nucleotides are TGTGCCTGGAGGAGGACAGGGGGCTCACCCCTCCACTTT. Its translation: CAWRRTGGSPLHF.

This chain links TRBV28 with TRBJ2-5; the match to TRBD2 covers 12 bases. The V gene's germline CDR1 is MDHEN and CDR2 SYDVKM. J gave up 5 bases and V 5 bases, and 3 bases lay outside the gene matches. CDR3 length: 14 residues. This chain's CDR3 is CASSVTSGGETQYF. CDR3 in DNA: TGTGCCAGCAGTGTCACTAGCGGGGGGGAGACCCAGTACTTC.

The genes are TRBV30 and TRBJ1-5; unclear D gene. The CDR3 consists of 17 residues. Germline-derived CDR1 and CDR2 are GTSNPN and SVGIG (reference sequence). The V and J ends lost 0 bases and 0 bases respectively, with 15 bases between them. CDR3 DNA sequence: TGTGCCTGGAGTGTACGTACGTCCGGGAATAGCAATCAGCCCCAGCATTTT. Its translation is CAWSVRTSGNSNQPQHF. Full variable domain (rest looked up from reference TRBV30 and TRBJ1-5): SQTIHQWPATLVQPVGSPLSLECTVEGTSNPNLYWYRQAAGRGLQLLFYSVGIGQISSEVPQNLSASRPQDRQFILSSKKLLLSDSGFYLCAWSVRTSGNSNQPQHFGDGTRLSIL.

The chain recombines TRBV7-9 with TRBJ2-3, with 9 bases lining up with TRBD2. Unmatched junction bases numbered 6, after V lost 8 bases and J lost 3 bases. The CDR3 totals 14 residues. Germline V gene lookup returns CDR1 SEHNR and CDR2 FQNEAQ (reference sequence). CDR3 coding DNA: TGTGCCAGCTCCGAGCGGGGGGTTACAGATACGCAGTATTTT. Translation gives CASSERGVTDTQYF.

The gene calls are TRBV9 and TRBJ1-1; D is ambiguous. Germline V gene lookup returns CDR1 SGDLS and CDR2 YYNGEE. V gave up 0 bases and J gave up 0 bases, with 3 bases separating them. CDR3 length: 13 residues. Written as DNA, the CDR3 is TGTGCCAGCAGCGTAGACTTGAACACTGAAGCTTTCTTT. It codes for CASSVDLNTEAFF.

The rearrangement joins TRBV6-2 or TRBV6-3 to TRBJ2-7; possibly TRBD1 for D (6 bases). This CDR3 contains 12 residues. Trimming stripped 6 bases from V and 4 bases from J, with 10 bases between. The germline CDR1 and CDR2 sequences are MNHEY and SVGEGT. CDR3 residues: CASSYTGYEQYF. DNA for the CDR3: TGTGCCAGCAGCTATACAGGGTACGAGCAGTACTTC.

The chain employs TRBV2 and TRBJ1-2, with a possible D match to TRBD1 (5 bases). Germline CDR1 SNHLY, CDR2 FYNNEI. V was pared by 8 bases and J by 3 bases, with 13 bases between. This CDR3 spans 13 amino acids. CDR3: CASDQDSDYGYTF. In DNA, the CDR3 is TGTGCCAGCGATCAAGACAGTGACTATGGCTACACCTTC. The variable domain in full, completed from reference TRBV2 and TRBJ1-2, reads EPEVTQTPSHQVTQMGQEVILRCVPISNHLYFYWYRQILGQKVEFLVSFYNNEISEKSEIFDDQFSVERPDGSNFTLKIRSTKLEDSAMYFCASDQDSDYGYTFGSGTRLTVV.

The table lists this clone with a count of one. This sequence joins TRBV5-1 and TRBJ2-6; the D gene is possibly TRBD2 (6 bases). This CDR3 has 15 amino acids. V lost 4 bases and J 2 bases, leaving 10 bases between the germline ends. In germline, CDR1 is SGHRS, CDR2 YFSETQ. CDR3 sequence: CASSHGGTGANVLTF. In nucleotides, the CDR3 is TGCGCCAGCAGCCATGGAGGGACTGGGGCCAACGTCCTGACTTTC.

The chain combines TRBV5-4 with TRBJ2-2; D is perhaps TRBD1 (7 bases). This CDR3 contains 15 residues. CDR1 and CDR2 (germline): SGHNT, YYREEE (reference sequence). V was clipped by 4 bases and J by 3 bases, with 13 bases between them. The CDR3: CASSLSRGDTGELFF. Written as DNA, the CDR3 is TGTGCCAGCAGCCTCTCCAGGGGGGACACCGGGGAGCTGTTTTTT.

The DNA for the CDR3 is TGTGCCAGCAGCCGGGACAGTAACTATGGCTACACCTTC. Translation gives CASSRDSNYGYTF. V usage is TRBV7-8 and J usage is TRBJ1-2, with 7 positions matching TRBD1. The CDR3 sequence is 13 residues long. Germline V lookup: CDR1 SGHVS, CDR2 FQNEAQ. The V segment lost 5 bases and the J segment 1 base; nucleotides outside the gene matches: 1.

This rearrangement joins TRBV29-1 to TRBJ2-1; 9 bases agree with TRBD1. The V gene's germline CDR1 is SQVTM and CDR2 ANQGSEA. The trim removed 6 bases at V and 3 bases at J, leaving 12 bases unmatched. The CDR3 runs to 16 residues. CDR3 residues: CSVGGWRDRVYNEQFF. The CDR3 DNA follows: TGCAGCGTGGGAGGTTGGCGGGACAGGGTCTACAATGAGCAGTTCTTC.

The CDR3 here is CASSEALRGGNTEAFF. In DNA, the CDR3 is TGTGCCAGCAGTGAAGCGCTTCGGGGGGGGAACACTGAAGCTTTCTTT. The rearrangement uses TRBV6-1 and TRBJ1-1; D possibly corresponds to TRBD1 (5 bases). The CDR3 has 16 amino acids. V lost 0 bases and J lost 1, with 12 bases in between. Germline values: CDR1 MNHNS, CDR2 SASEGT.

This clone occurred once. The chain combines TRBV19 with TRBJ1-6; D is uncertain. V shed 3 bases and J shed 10 bases, with 13 bases lying between them. Germline CDR1 and CDR2: LNHDA and SQIVND (reference sequence). The CDR3 extends over 14 amino acids. CDR3 DNA: TGTGCCAGTAGTATGGGGAGGGTTGGATCACCCCTCCACTTT. This translates into CASSMGRVGSPLHF.

V gene TRBV5-1 combines with J gene TRBJ1-5, with 8 bases lining up with TRBD1. Germline V gene data show CDR1 as SGHRS and CDR2 as YFSETQ. V was pared by 3 bases and J by 4 bases, with 6 bases of the junction left unmatched. This CDR3 comprises 15 residues. In nucleotides, the CDR3 is TGCGCCAGCAGCTCGGGACAGGCGCCTAATCAGCCCCAGCATTTT. Its protein product is CASSSGQAPNQPQHF.

This sequence joins TRBV15 and TRBJ2-2; 7 nucleotides agree with TRBD1. This CDR3 contains 16 residues. With V trimmed by 5 bases and J by 2 bases, 8 bases remained unmatched. Germline V CDR1 and CDR2: LNHNV, YYDKDF (reference sequence). The CDR3 sequence is CATSPPGQLNTGELFF. The CDR3 DNA sequence: TGTGCCACCAGCCCCCCGGGACAGTTAAACACCGGGGAGCTGTTTTTT.

The J gene is TRBJ2-5, the V gene TRBV30; 9 bases line up with TRBD1. Trimming took 7 bases from V and 1 from J; bases not matched to a gene: 4. Germline V CDR1 and CDR2: GTSNPN, SVGIG (reference sequence). The CDR3 consists of 13 residues. CDR3 nucleotide sequence: TGTGCCTCCGACAGGGGGACCCAAGAGACCCAGTACTTC. It codes for CASDRGTQETQYF.

The CDR3 DNA sequence: TGTGCCATCAGTGCCCAGGTCGGGAAAGAAAAACTGTTTTTT. Translation gives CAISAQVGKEKLFF. V is TRBV10-3 and J is TRBJ1-4; D not certain. The CDR3 is 14 amino acids. Germline V CDR1 and CDR2: ENHRY, SYGVKD. V was clipped by 4 bases and J by 8 bases, with 14 bases between them.

The chain has TRBV21-1 and TRBJ2-7; TRBD1 is the table's D call, not checked against the DNA. TRBV21-1 is flagged as a pseudogene. The CDR3 runs 14 residues. The CDR3 reads CASSRQGAGFEQYF. The CDR3 bases are TGTGCCAGCAGTAGACAGGGGGCCGGGTTCGAGCAGTACTTC.

This chain uses TRBV11-1 with TRBJ1-1, with 8 bases aligning to TRBD1. Losses at the gene ends were 3 bases for V and 1 base for J; bases not matched to a gene: 1. The CDR3 extends over 14 amino acids. Germline CDR1 reads SGHAT; CDR2 reads FQDESV (reference sequence). CDR3 amino acids: CASSFDRGNTEAFF. The DNA of the CDR3 is TGTGCCAGCAGCTTTGACAGGGGGAACACTGAAGCTTTCTTT.